This T cell receptor (beta chain) was observed in a study of blood T cell repertoires in COVID-19 (dated by TCRdb to between 2020 and 2021). Study-wide context: Collaborator samples came from the United States, Italy and Spain and covered acute and convalescent phases of COVID-19. The prospective study material was composed of cDNA or gDNA derived from T cells, B-cell-depleted T cells, or PBMCs. Subjects who had been exposed to COVID-19, were actively infected with it, or had recovered from it provided the deeply sampled blood TCRbeta repertoires that made up the dataset. A freely available public database, intended as a resource for researchers studying the immune response to SARS-CoV-2, is where the repertoires were released. The samples were drawn from two sources: the first 160 participants of the ongoing ImmuneRACE study, and over 950 subjects contributed by 6 global collaborators. Sample metadata almost always included a de-identified subject ID, COVID-19 status, age in years and sex. HLA class I and class II types, where available, came from metadata supplied by the sample provider rather than from assay-based typing.

Collaborating institutions collected whole blood in K2EDTA tubes following their own protocols. For TCRbeta analysis, collaborators shipped samples in one of three forms: frozen whole blood, isolated PBMCs, or DNA extracted from either of those sample types. V is clipped by 1 base and J by 1 base, and the sequence between their germline boundaries is 13 bases long. CDR3 length: 16 amino acids, cysteine to phenylalanine. The CDR3 DNA has 48 bases and is translated from base 1. The germline V gene encodes CDR1 LGHNA and CDR2 YNFKEQ. This clone occurred once. This receptor's antigen is unknown. Within one base of it there is no much larger clone, and no base qualities were kept. Study-wide conclusions, independent of this receptor: The quantity of clinical and demographic metadata differed by source and by participant and was supplied without curation.

The immunoSEQ Assay, a bias-controlled multiplex PCR, was used to amplify TCRbeta CDR3 regions from genomic DNA. The source study handled its data this way. Nucleated cell counts per sample were estimated from amplification of reference gene primers within the assay. To quantify the absolute abundance of each unique TCRbeta CDR3 rearrangement, sequence reads were collapsed and filtered. Productive Simpson clonality was computed per sample as the square root of Simpson's diversity index over productive rearrangements. TCRdb holds this immuneACCESS table with in-frame rearrangements only. Some clones are missing; in checked studies, unresolved V genes explain under half, and the rest has no known cause. The DNA was the basis for D and trimming; V, J and clone size are from that table. The sample table shows 90,000 to 100,000 clones, and 84% are seen once. The ten top clones hold about 6.3% of the sample.

The chain uses TRBV4-2 and TRBJ1-1, and TRBD1 may be the D gene, going by 5 matching bases. The specimen sequenced was peripheral blood. The TCR comes from a man between 60 and 75 years old with acute or convalescent COVID-19. The nucleotide sequence is given as TGTGCCAGCAGCCAAGGAGCGGGACGGCGGAACACTGAAGCTTTCTTT. This gives the protein CASSQGAGRRNTEAFF.